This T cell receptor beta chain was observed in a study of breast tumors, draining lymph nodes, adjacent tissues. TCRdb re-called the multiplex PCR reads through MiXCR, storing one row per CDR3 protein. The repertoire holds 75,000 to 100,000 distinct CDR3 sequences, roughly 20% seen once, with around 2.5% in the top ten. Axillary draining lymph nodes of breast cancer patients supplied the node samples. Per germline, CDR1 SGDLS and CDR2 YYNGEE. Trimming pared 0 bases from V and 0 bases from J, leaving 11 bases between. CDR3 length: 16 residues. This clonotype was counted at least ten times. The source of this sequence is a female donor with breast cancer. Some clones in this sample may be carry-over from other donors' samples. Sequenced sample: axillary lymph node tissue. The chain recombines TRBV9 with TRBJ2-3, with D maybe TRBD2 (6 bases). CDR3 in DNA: TGTGCCAGCAGCGTAGATTCGCGGGATAGCACAGATACGCAGTATTTT. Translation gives CASSVDSRDSTDTQYF.